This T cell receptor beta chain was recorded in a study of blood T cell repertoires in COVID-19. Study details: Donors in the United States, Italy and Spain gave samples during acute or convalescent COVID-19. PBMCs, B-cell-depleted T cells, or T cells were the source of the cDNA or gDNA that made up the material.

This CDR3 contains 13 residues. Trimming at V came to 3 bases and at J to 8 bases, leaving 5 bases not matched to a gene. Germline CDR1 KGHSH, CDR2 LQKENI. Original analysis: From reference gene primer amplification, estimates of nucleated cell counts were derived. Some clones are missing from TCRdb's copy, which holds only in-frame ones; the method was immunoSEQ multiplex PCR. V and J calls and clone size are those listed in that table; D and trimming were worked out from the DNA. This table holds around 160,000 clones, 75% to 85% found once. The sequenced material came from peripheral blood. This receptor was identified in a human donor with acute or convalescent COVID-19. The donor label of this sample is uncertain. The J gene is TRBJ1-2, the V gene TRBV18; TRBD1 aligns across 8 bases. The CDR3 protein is CASSPQGADGYTF. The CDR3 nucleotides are TGTGCCAGCTCACCCCAGGGGGCGGACGGCTACACCTTC.